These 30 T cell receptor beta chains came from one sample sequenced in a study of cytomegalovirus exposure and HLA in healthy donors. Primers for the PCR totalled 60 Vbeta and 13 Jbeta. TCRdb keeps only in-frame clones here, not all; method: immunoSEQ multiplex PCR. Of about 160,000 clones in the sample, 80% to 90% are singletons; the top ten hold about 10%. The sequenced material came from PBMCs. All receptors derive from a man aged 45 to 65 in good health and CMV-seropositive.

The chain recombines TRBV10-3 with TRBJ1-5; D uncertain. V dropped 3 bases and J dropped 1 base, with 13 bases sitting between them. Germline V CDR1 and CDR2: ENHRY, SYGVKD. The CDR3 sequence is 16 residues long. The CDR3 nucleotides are TGTGCCATCAGTGACCGGTTCCGAGAGAGCAATCAGCCCCAGCATTTT. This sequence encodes CAISDRFRESNQPQHF.

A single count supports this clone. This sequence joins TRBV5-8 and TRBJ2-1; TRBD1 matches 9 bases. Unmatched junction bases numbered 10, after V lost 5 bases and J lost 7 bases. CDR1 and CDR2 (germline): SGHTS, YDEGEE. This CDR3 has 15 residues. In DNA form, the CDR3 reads TGTGCCAGCAGATTCAACAGGGGGCAAAAGAATGAGCAGTTCTTC. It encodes CASRFNRGQKNEQFF.

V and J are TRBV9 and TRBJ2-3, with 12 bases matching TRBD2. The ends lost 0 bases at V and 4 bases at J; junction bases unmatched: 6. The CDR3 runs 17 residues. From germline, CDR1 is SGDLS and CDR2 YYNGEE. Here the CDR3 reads CASSVEASGGGSDTQYF. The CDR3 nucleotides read TGTGCCAGCAGCGTAGAGGCTAGCGGGGGGGGATCAGATACGCAGTATTTT.

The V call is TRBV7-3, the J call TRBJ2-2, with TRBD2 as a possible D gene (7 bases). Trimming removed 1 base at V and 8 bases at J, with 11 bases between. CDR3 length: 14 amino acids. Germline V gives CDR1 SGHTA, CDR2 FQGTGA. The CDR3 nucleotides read TGTGCCAGCAGCTTAAGAGGGGGGGGAGGGGAGCTGTTTTTT. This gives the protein CASSLRGGGGELFF.

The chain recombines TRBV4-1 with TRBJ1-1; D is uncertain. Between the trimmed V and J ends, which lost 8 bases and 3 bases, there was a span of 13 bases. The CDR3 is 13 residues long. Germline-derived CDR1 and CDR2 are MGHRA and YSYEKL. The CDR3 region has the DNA TGCGCCAGCGGCAGAGGGTGGGACACTGAAGCTTTCTTT. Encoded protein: CASGRGWDTEAFF.

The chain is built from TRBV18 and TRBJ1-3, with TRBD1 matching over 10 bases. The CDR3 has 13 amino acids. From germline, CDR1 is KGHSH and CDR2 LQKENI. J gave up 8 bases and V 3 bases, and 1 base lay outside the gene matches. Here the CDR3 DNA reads TGTGCCAGCTCACCCGGACAGGGGGACACCATATATTTT. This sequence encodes CASSPGQGDTIYF.

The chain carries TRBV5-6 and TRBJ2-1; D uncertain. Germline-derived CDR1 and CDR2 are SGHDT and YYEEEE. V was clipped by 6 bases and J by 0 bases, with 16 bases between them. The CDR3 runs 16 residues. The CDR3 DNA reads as TGTGCCAGCATCCAAGTTCCGGGTCTCTCCTACAATGAGCAGTTCTTC. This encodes CASIQVPGLSYNEQFF.

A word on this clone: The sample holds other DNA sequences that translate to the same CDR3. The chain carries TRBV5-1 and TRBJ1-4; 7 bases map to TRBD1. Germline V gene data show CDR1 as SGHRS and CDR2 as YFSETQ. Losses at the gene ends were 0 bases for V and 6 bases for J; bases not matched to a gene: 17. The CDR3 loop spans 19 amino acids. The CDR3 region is CASSLVFGGRGVPDEKLFF. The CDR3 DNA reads TGCGCCAGCAGCTTGGTATTCGGGGGCAGGGGGGTACCGGATGAAAAACTGTTTTTT.

The CDR3 coding sequence is TGTGCCACCAGCAGAGATGACAGGGGGCTCTCACCCCTCCACTTT. Encoded protein: CATSRDDRGLSPLHF. V is TRBV15 and J is TRBJ1-6, with 10 bases matching TRBD1. Unmatched junction bases numbered 3, after V lost 0 bases and J lost 10 bases. This CDR3 is built from 15 residues. Germline V gene lookup returns CDR1 LNHNV and CDR2 YYDKDF (reference sequence).

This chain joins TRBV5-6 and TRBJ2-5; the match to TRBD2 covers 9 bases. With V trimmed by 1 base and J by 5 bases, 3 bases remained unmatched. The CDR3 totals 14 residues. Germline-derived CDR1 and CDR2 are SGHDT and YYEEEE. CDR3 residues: CASSLSGGKETQYF. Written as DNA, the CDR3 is TGTGCCAGCAGCTTGAGCGGGGGGAAGGAGACCCAGTACTTC.

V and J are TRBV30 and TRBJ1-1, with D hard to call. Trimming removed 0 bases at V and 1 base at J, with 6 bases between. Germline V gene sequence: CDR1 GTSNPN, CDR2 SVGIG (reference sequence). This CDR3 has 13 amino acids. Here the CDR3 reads CAWSVDTNTEAFF. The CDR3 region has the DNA TGTGCCTGGAGTGTTGACACGAACACTGAAGCTTTCTTT.

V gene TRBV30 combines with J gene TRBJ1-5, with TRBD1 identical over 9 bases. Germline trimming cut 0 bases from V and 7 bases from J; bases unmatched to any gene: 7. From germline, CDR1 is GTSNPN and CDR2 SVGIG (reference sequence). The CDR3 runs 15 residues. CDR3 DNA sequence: TGTGCCTGGAGTGTTTCACAGGGGGCGGGACAGCCCCAGCATTTT. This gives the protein CAWSVSQGAGQPQHF.

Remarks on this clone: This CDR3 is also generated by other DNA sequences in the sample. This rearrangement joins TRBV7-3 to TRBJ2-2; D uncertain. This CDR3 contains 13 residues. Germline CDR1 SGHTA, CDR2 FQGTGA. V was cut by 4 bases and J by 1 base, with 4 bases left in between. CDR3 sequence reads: CASSSVNTGELFF. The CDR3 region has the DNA TGTGCCAGCAGCTCAGTGAACACCGGGGAGCTGTTTTTT.

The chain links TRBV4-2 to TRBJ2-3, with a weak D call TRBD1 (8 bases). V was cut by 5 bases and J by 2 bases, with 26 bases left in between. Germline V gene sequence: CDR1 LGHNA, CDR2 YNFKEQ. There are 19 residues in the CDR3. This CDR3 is CASSIPSGTGVSLTDTQYF. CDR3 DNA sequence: TGTGCCAGCAGCATACCAAGCGGGACAGGCGTCTCTCTCACAGATACGCAGTATTTT.

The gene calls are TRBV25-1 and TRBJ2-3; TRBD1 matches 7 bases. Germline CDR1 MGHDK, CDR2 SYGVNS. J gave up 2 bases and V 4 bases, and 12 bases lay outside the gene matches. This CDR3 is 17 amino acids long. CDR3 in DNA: TGTGCCAGCAGTGCCCACAGGGGCCCGGGGTCCACAGATACGCAGTATTTT. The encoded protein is CASSAHRGPGSTDTQYF.

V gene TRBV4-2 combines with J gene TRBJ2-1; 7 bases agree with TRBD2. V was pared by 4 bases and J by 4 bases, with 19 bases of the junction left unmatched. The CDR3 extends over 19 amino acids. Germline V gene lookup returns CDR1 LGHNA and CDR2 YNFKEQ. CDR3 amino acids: CASSPKIAGAGAKYNEQFF. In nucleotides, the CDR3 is TGTGCCAGCAGCCCCAAAATCGCCGGGGCGGGAGCAAAATACAATGAGCAGTTCTTC.

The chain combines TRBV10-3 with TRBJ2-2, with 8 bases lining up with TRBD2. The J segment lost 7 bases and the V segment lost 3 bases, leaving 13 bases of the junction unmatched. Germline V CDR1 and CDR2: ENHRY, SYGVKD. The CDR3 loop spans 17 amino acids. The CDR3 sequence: CAISEGERGNAGGELFF. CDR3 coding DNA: TGTGCCATCAGTGAAGGAGAGCGGGGGAACGCAGGCGGGGAGCTGTTTTTT.

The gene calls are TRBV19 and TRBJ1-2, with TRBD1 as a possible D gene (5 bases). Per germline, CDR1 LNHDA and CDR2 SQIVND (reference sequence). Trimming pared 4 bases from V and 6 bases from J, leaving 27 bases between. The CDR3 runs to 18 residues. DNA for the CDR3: TGTGCCAGTAGTAAAATCAACCCGGACCTCAGGGCCTTGAATGGCTACACCTTC. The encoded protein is CASSKINPDLRALNGYTF.

CDR3 loop: CASSLGDYQETQYF. DNA of the CDR3: TGTGCCAGCAGTTTAGGGGACTACCAAGAGACCCAGTACTTC. The chain joins TRBV28 to TRBJ2-5, with a weak D call TRBD2 (6 bases). Per the germline V gene, CDR1 is MDHEN and CDR2 is SYDVKM. V lost 2 bases and J 0 bases, leaving 7 bases between the germline ends. The CDR3 runs 14 residues. Full variable domain (remainder filled in from reference TRBV28 and TRBJ2-5): DVKVTQSSRYLVKRTGEKVFLECVQDMDHENMFWYRQDPGLGLRLIYFSYDVKMKEKGDIPEGYSVSREKKERFSLILESASTNQTSMYLCASSLGDYQETQYFGPGTRLLVL.

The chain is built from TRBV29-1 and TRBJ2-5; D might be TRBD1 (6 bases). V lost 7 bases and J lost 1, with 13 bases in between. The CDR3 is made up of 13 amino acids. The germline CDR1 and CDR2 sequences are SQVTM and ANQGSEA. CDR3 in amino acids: CSGIRGSQETQYF. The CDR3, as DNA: TGCAGCGGGATTAGGGGGTCCCAAGAGACCCAGTACTTC.

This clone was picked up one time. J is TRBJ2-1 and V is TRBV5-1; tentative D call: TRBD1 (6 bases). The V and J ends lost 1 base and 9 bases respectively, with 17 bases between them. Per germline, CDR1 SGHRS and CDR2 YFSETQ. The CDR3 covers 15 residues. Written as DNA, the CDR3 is TGCGCCAGCAGCTTGCAAACAGGGATATTCGGTGAGCAGTTCTTC. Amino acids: CASSLQTGIFGEQFF. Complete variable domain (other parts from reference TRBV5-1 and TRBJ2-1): KAGVTQTPRYLIKTRGQQVTLSCSPISGHRSVSWYQQTPGQGLQFLFEYFSETQRNKGNFPGRFSGRQFSNSRSEMNVSTLELGDSALYLCASSLQTGIFGEQFFGPGTRLTVL.

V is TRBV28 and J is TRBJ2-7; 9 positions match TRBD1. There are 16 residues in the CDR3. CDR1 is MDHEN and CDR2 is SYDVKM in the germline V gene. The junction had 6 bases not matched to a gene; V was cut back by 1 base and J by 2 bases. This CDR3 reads CASSLYWGQGTYEQYF. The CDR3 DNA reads TGTGCCAGCAGTTTATATTGGGGACAGGGTACCTACGAGCAGTACTTC. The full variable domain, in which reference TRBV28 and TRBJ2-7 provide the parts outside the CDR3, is DVKVTQSSRYLVKRTGEKVFLECVQDMDHENMFWYRQDPGLGLRLIYFSYDVKMKEKGDIPEGYSVSREKKERFSLILESASTNQTSMYLCASSLYWGQGTYEQYFGPGTRLTVT.

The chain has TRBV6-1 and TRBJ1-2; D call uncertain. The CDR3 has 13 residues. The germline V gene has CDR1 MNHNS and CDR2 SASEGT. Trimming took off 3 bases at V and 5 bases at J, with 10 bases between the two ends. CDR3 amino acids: CASSENSQYGYTF. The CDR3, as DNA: TGTGCCAGCAGTGAGAACAGTCAATATGGCTACACCTTC.

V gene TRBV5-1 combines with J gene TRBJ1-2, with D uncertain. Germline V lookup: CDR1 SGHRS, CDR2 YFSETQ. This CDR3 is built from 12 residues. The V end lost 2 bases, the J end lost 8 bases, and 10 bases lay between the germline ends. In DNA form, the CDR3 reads TGCGCCAGCAGCTTAACGGGCGGGGGCTACACCTTC. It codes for CASSLTGGGYTF.

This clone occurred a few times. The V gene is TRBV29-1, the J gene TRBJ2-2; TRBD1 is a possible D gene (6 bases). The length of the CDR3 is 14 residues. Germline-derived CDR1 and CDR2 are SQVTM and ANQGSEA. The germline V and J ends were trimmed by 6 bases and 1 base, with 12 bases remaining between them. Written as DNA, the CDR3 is TGCAGCGTCACGGGACAAGTGAACACCGGGGAGCTGTTTTTT. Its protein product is CSVTGQVNTGELFF.

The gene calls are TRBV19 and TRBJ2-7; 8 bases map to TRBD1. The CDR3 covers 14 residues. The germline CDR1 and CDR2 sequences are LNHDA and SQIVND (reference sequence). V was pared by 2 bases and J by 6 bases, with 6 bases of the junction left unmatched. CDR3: CASSIQGAATEQYF. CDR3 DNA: TGTGCCAGTAGTATACAGGGGGCGGCCACCGAGCAGTACTTC. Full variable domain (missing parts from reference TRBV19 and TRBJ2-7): DGGITQSPKYLFRKEGQNVTLSCEQNLNHDAMYWYRQDPGQGLRLIYYSQIVNDFQKGDIAEGYSVSREKKESFPLTVTSAQKNPTAFYLCASSIQGAATEQYFGPGTRLTVT.

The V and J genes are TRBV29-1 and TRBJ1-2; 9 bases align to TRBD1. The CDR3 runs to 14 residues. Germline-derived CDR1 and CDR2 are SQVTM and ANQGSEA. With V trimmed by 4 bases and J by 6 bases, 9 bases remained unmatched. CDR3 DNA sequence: TGCAGCGTTGGAGACAGGGGGAATCGAAATGGCTACACCTTC. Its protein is CSVGDRGNRNGYTF. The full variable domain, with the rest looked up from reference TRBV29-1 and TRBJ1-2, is SAVISQKPSRDICQRGTSLTIQCQVDSQVTMMFWYRQQPGQSLTLIATANQGSEATYESGFVIDKFPISRPNLTFSTLTVSNMSPEDSSIYLCSVGDRGNRNGYTFGSGTRLTVV.

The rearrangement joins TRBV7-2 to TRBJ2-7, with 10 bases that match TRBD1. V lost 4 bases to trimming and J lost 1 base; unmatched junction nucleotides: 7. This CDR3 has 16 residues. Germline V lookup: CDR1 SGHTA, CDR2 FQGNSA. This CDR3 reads CASSSTGTGVSYEQYF. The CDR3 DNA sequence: TGTGCCAGCAGCTCGACCGGGACAGGGGTATCCTACGAGCAGTACTTC.

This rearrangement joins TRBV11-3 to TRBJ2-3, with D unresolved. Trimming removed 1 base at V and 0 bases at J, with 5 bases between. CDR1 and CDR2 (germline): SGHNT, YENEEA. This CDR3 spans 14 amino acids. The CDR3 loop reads CASSLASSTDTQYF. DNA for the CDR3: TGTGCCAGCAGCTTAGCTTCTAGCACAGATACGCAGTATTTT.

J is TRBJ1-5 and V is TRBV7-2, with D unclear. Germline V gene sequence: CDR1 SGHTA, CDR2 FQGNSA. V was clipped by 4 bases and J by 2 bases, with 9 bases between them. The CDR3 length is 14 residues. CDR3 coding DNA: TGTGCCAGCAGCTCCCGAGGAGGCAATCAGCCCCAGCATTTT. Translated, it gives CASSSRGGNQPQHF. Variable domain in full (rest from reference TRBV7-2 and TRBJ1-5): GAGVSQSPSNKVTEKGKDVELRCDPISGHTALYWYRQSLGQGLEFLIYFQGNSAPDKSGLPSDRFSAERTGGSVSTLTIQRTQQEDSAVYLCASSSRGGNQPQHFGDGTRLSIL.